These T cell receptor beta chains were read from a single sample in a study of cytomegalovirus exposure and HLA in healthy donors. Using immunoSEQ multiplex PCR, the repertoire was profiled, and TCRdb retains in-frame clones only, with some absent. The data show roughly 250,000 clones, roughly four fifths seen once. What was sequenced was PBMCs. The receptor source for this set is a middle-aged woman in good health and CMV-seropositive. Each CDR3 is given without its conserved first and last residue.

cdr3_aa	v_call	j_call
ASSPQGELF	TRBV11-2	TRBJ2-2
ASSPGTGGYGYT	TRBV7-2	TRBJ1-2
SVGDWAGEQY	TRBV29-1	TRBJ2-7
ASSFDRLAGRSYNEQF	TRBV7-3	TRBJ2-1
ASSYSWTGETGELF	TRBV6-5	TRBJ2-2
ASSSGQGSYEQY	TRBV13	TRBJ2-7
ASSPRGGRASYEQY	TRBV5-5	TRBJ2-7
SVVEGLRGNQPQH	TRBV29-1	TRBJ1-5
ASSLSGPTDTQY	TRBV11-3	TRBJ2-3
ASSDIQTGQGHEQY	TRBV5-6	TRBJ2-7
AWSASGTGNSPLH	TRBV30	TRBJ1-6
ASSFRDRAEKLF	TRBV2	TRBJ1-4
ASSSGGWTSGAQETQY	TRBV5-1	TRBJ2-5
ASGTGDSYNEQF	TRBV10-3	TRBJ2-1
SVERLAGDYEQY	TRBV29-1	TRBJ2-7
AWGFSSGQPQH	TRBV30	TRBJ1-5
ASSLLTKDEQF	TRBV11-3	TRBJ2-1
ASSLEIVGVDSPLH	TRBV11-3	TRBJ1-6
ASSLQGDYGYT	TRBV5-1	TRBJ1-2
ASSQTGTVNEKLF	TRBV5-8	TRBJ1-4
ASGGRHYGYT	TRBV6-5	TRBJ1-2
ASSRRLAVQNIQY	TRBV13	TRBJ2-4
ASSQGQKDEQF	TRBV5-4	TRBJ2-1
ASSLIQASYEQY	TRBV7-2	TRBJ2-7
ASSFLGAQETQY	TRBV7-9	TRBJ2-5
ASRPGGGHGYT	TRBV27	TRBJ1-2
AISESMTASNTGELF	TRBV10-3	TRBJ2-2
ASSPDRGLYEQY	TRBV18	TRBJ2-7
ASSERYGYT	TRBV6-1	TRBJ1-2
ASHTGLGLAGDYEQY	TRBV7-2	TRBJ2-7
ASSLLADHEQF	TRBV11-3	TRBJ2-1
ASSEQRQGSGNQPQH	TRBV2	TRBJ1-5
ASSQGGLAGVIEQF	TRBV4-1	TRBJ2-1
ASSESSGGSQY	TRBV9	TRBJ2-4
ASSRGHLNYGYT	TRBV6-5	TRBJ1-2
ASSWGGSHNEQF	TRBV5-4	TRBJ2-1
ASSPGPQVAYEQY	TRBV4-3	TRBJ2-7
AWSYRRNTEAF	TRBV30	TRBJ1-1
ASSLSKGEGSYEQY	TRBV27	TRBJ2-7
ASSPTSGRANEQF	TRBV19	TRBJ2-1
AISTNGEQPQH	TRBV10-3	TRBJ1-5
ASRQTGVYEQY	TRBV6-5	TRBJ2-7
VSQGMANQYGSYEQY	TRBV27	TRBJ2-7
ASSLGAGTEAF	TRBV28	TRBJ1-1